A selection of T cell receptor beta chains follows, all from one sample in a study of cytomegalovirus exposure and HLA in healthy donors. Here immunoSEQ multiplex PCR was the method, and the copy in TCRdb shows in-frame clones only, minus some. The sample holds tens of thousands of clones; around 70% are singletons and the top ten take around 10%. The sequenced material came from PBMCs. Source of these receptors: a woman aged 50 to 60 in good health and CMV-seropositive. Each CDR3 is given with its conserved first and last residue. Each record gives: V gene, clone size, J gene, D gene, CDR3 DNA, CDR3 protein. A D gene is named only where the DNA matches it firmly. Size is stated for part of the rows, as once, few or many counts, or as a class when the clone is expanded.

v_gene: TRBV7-2; abundance: .; j_gene: TRBJ1-4; d_gene: TRBD1; CDR3nt: TGTGCCAGCAGCCTTAGTCCCATCGGACAGGGGGCAGGGGGTGAAAAACTGTTTTTT; CDR3aa: CASSLSPIGQGAGGEKLFF
v_gene: TRBV5-3; abundance: .; j_gene: TRBJ2-7; d_gene: .; CDR3nt: TGTGCCAGCACCAGCTCCCGCGGGGTGCAGAACTTC; CDR3aa: CASTSSRGVQNF
v_gene: TRBV7-9; abundance: .; j_gene: TRBJ1-3; d_gene: .; CDR3nt: TGTGCCGGAGCAAGCTCTGGAAACACCATATATTTT; CDR3aa: CAGASSGNTIYF
v_gene: TRBV15; abundance: .; j_gene: TRBJ2-5; d_gene: TRBD1; CDR3nt: TGTGCCACCAGCAGAGACACAGGGGGCTGGGGGACCCAGTACTTC; CDR3aa: CATSRDTGGWGTQYF
v_gene: TRBV4-3; abundance: .; j_gene: TRBJ1-2; d_gene: .; CDR3nt: TGCGCCAGCAGCCAACCCCCCGGGGGCTACACCTTC; CDR3aa: CASSQPPGGYTF
v_gene: TRBV30; abundance: once; j_gene: TRBJ1-1; d_gene: .; CDR3nt: TGTGCCTGGAGTGTACGAGGAAACACTGAAGCTTTCTTT; CDR3aa: CAWSVRGNTEAFF
v_gene: TRBV5-5; abundance: .; j_gene: TRBJ1-1; d_gene: TRBD1; CDR3nt: TGTGCCAGCAGCTGGACAGGGGATGAAGCTTTCTTT; CDR3aa: CASSWTGDEAFF
v_gene: TRBV6-5; abundance: few; j_gene: TRBJ2-2; d_gene: .; CDR3nt: TGTGCCAGCAGATCCGACTTGAACACCGGGGAGCTGTTTTTT; CDR3aa: CASRSDLNTGELFF
v_gene: TRBV2; abundance: .; j_gene: TRBJ1-6; d_gene: .; CDR3nt: TGTGCCAGCAGTGAAGTAAGGGGAAAGGGGAATTCACCCCTCCACTTT; CDR3aa: CASSEVRGKGNSPLHF
v_gene: TRBV12-5; abundance: .; j_gene: TRBJ2-1; d_gene: TRBD1; CDR3nt: TGTGCTAGTGGTTTGGCAACAGGGGGCGGGCACAATGAGCAGTTCTTC; CDR3aa: CASGLATGGGHNEQFF
v_gene: TRBV20-1; abundance: .; j_gene: TRBJ1-2; d_gene: .; CDR3nt: TGCAGTGGCGGGGGCGACTATGGCTACACCTTC; CDR3aa: CSGGGDYGYTF
v_gene: TRBV5-4; abundance: .; j_gene: TRBJ1-2; d_gene: .; CDR3nt: TGTGCCAGCAGCTTGTCGTCCTATGGCTACACCTTC; CDR3aa: CASSLSSYGYTF
v_gene: TRBV7-2; abundance: few; j_gene: TRBJ2-7; d_gene: .; CDR3nt: TGTGCCAGCAGCTTAAACGGGGGGCCCTCGTGGGAGCAGTACTTC; CDR3aa: CASSLNGGPSWEQYF
v_gene: TRBV27; abundance: .; j_gene: TRBJ2-1; d_gene: TRBD2; CDR3nt: TGTGCCAGCAGCAGACCGCCCCAGCGGGGGCCGAAAGGCTCCTACAATGAGCAGTTCTTC; CDR3aa: CASSRPPQRGPKGSYNEQFF
v_gene: TRBV5-1; abundance: .; j_gene: TRBJ2-2; d_gene: .; CDR3nt: TGCGCCAGCAGCTTGGCGGCAGGGGCACCCGGGGAGCTGTTTTTT; CDR3aa: CASSLAAGAPGELFF
v_gene: TRBV6-1; abundance: .; j_gene: TRBJ2-5; d_gene: .; CDR3nt: TGTGCCAGCAGCCACGGACTCTACCAAGAGACCCAGTACTTC; CDR3aa: CASSHGLYQETQYF
v_gene: TRBV10-1; abundance: .; j_gene: TRBJ2-3; d_gene: TRBD2; CDR3nt: TGCGCCAGCAGTGACCCGACTAGCGGGGTCACAGATACGCAGTATTTT; CDR3aa: CASSDPTSGVTDTQYF
v_gene: TRBV7-8; abundance: .; j_gene: TRBJ1-5; d_gene: TRBD1; CDR3nt: TGTGCCAGCAGCTGGGGACAGGGGGAAAGTCAGCCCCAGCATTTT; CDR3aa: CASSWGQGESQPQHF
v_gene: TRBV18; abundance: .; j_gene: TRBJ2-1; d_gene: TRBD2; CDR3nt: TGTGCCAGCTCACCCAAGGGACTAGCGGGAGTTCAGGAGCAGTTCTTC; CDR3aa: CASSPKGLAGVQEQFF
v_gene: TRBV23-1; abundance: .; j_gene: TRBJ1-6; d_gene: TRBD1; CDR3nt: TGCGCCAGCGGCGACAGGGGGAGGAATTCACCCCTCCACTTT; CDR3aa: CASGDRGRNSPLHF
v_gene: TRBV2; abundance: .; j_gene: TRBJ2-5; d_gene: .; CDR3nt: TGTGCCAGCAGTGTGAGGGGGTTGGTTCACGAGACCCAGTACTTC; CDR3aa: CASSVRGLVHETQYF
v_gene: TRBV15; abundance: .; j_gene: TRBJ2-6; d_gene: .; CDR3nt: TGTGCCACCAGTAGCTCTGGGGCCAACGTCCTGACTTTC; CDR3aa: CATSSSGANVLTF
v_gene: TRBV7-2; abundance: few; j_gene: TRBJ2-2; d_gene: .; CDR3nt: TGTGCCAGCAGCTTAGTCCCTAGCGGGGAGCTGTTTTTT; CDR3aa: CASSLVPSGELFF
v_gene: TRBV6-1; abundance: .; j_gene: TRBJ2-3; d_gene: .; CDR3nt: TGTGCCAGCAGTGAAGTGGGCGGGATGACCACAGATACGCAGTATTTT; CDR3aa: CASSEVGGMTTDTQYF
v_gene: TRBV28; abundance: few; j_gene: TRBJ1-5; d_gene: .; CDR3nt: TGTGCCAGCAGCCTCCCGCCGTACAGGCCTAATCAGCCCCAGCATTTT; CDR3aa: CASSLPPYRPNQPQHF
v_gene: TRBV6-5; abundance: .; j_gene: TRBJ1-2; d_gene: TRBD1; CDR3nt: TGTGCCAGCAGTTACTCGACAGGGATGGGACATGGCTACACCTTC; CDR3aa: CASSYSTGMGHGYTF
v_gene: TRBV7-2; abundance: few; j_gene: TRBJ2-1; d_gene: .; CDR3nt: TGTGCCAGCAGCTTATACGGCGGGACTCACTACAATGAGCAGTTCTTC; CDR3aa: CASSLYGGTHYNEQFF
v_gene: TRBV27; abundance: .; j_gene: TRBJ2-7; d_gene: .; CDR3nt: TGTGCCAGCAGTTTGGGGGCGGGAGCCCCCTACGAGCAGTACTTC; CDR3aa: CASSLGAGAPYEQYF
v_gene: TRBV7-2; abundance: .; j_gene: TRBJ1-2; d_gene: TRBD1; CDR3nt: TGTGCCAGCAGCTTGGGGGACAGGGAGGCCTATGGCTACACCTTC; CDR3aa: CASSLGDREAYGYTF
v_gene: TRBV7-2; abundance: .; j_gene: TRBJ1-5; d_gene: TRBD1; CDR3nt: TGTGCCAGCAGCCCGGCGGGACAGTTAAATCAGCCCCAGCATTTT; CDR3aa: CASSPAGQLNQPQHF
v_gene: TRBV10-3; abundance: .; j_gene: TRBJ1-4; d_gene: TRBD1; CDR3nt: TGTGCCATCAGTGAAGGGGTGCCAGGGGGAAATGAAAAACTGTTTTTT; CDR3aa: CAISEGVPGGNEKLFF
v_gene: TRBV2; abundance: .; j_gene: TRBJ1-2; d_gene: TRBD1; CDR3nt: TGTGCCAGCAGTGAACAGGGGGCCGCCTATGGCTACACCTTC; CDR3aa: CASSEQGAAYGYTF
v_gene: TRBV20-1; abundance: .; j_gene: TRBJ2-7; d_gene: .; CDR3nt: TGCAGTGGACTAACCATATACGAGCAGTACTTC; CDR3aa: CSGLTIYEQYF
v_gene: TRBV10-3; abundance: .; j_gene: TRBJ1-5; d_gene: .; CDR3nt: TGTGCCATCAGTGAAAAGACAGTCAATAGCAATCAGCCCCAGCATTTT; CDR3aa: CAISEKTVNSNQPQHF
v_gene: TRBV19; abundance: .; j_gene: TRBJ2-7; d_gene: TRBD1; CDR3nt: TGTGCCAGTAGATTGACAGGGGATGTCTACGAGCAGTACTTC; CDR3aa: CASRLTGDVYEQYF
v_gene: TRBV7-8; abundance: .; j_gene: TRBJ2-3; d_gene: .; CDR3nt: TGTGCCAGCAGCTTAGTGGCTAGCTCCACAGATACGCAGTATTTT; CDR3aa: CASSLVASSTDTQYF
v_gene: TRBV5-1; abundance: .; j_gene: TRBJ1-2; d_gene: .; CDR3nt: TGCGCCAGCAGCTTGGTGAAAGGGGCCTATGGCTACACCTTC; CDR3aa: CASSLVKGAYGYTF
v_gene: TRBV19; abundance: .; j_gene: TRBJ2-1; d_gene: TRBD2; CDR3nt: TGTGCCAGTAGTATAAACTCCCTAGCGGGAGGGCGCAATGAGCAGTTCTTC; CDR3aa: CASSINSLAGGRNEQFF
v_gene: TRBV28; abundance: few; j_gene: TRBJ2-3; d_gene: TRBD2; CDR3nt: TGTGCCAGCAGTCTTCCACTAGCGGGAGGCTCAGATACGCAGTATTTT; CDR3aa: CASSLPLAGGSDTQYF
v_gene: TRBV27; abundance: few; j_gene: TRBJ2-3; d_gene: .; CDR3nt: TGTGCCAGCAGTTGGCTAGCCGGGGATACGCAGTATTTT; CDR3aa: CASSWLAGDTQYF
v_gene: TRBV5-6; abundance: .; j_gene: TRBJ2-7; d_gene: .; CDR3nt: TGTGCCAGCAGCTTGGGAGGGCTAGGCTACGAGCAGTACTTC; CDR3aa: CASSLGGLGYEQYF
v_gene: TRBV9; abundance: .; j_gene: TRBJ1-1; d_gene: .; CDR3nt: TGTGCCAGCAGCACCGGGGGGAGGGGCACTGAAGCTTTCTTT; CDR3aa: CASSTGGRGTEAFF
v_gene: TRBV6-6; abundance: few; j_gene: TRBJ2-7; d_gene: TRBD1; CDR3nt: TGTGCCAGCAGCCCCAGACAGGGTCGGTACGAGCAGTACTTC; CDR3aa: CASSPRQGRYEQYF
v_gene: TRBV28; abundance: .; j_gene: TRBJ1-5; d_gene: .; CDR3nt: TGTGCCAGCAGTTTTCTGGGAGTTAGCAATCAGCCCCAGCATTTT; CDR3aa: CASSFLGVSNQPQHF
v_gene: TRBV4-3; abundance: .; j_gene: TRBJ1-6; d_gene: .; CDR3nt: TGCGCCAGCAGCCAGTGGACAGCCAATTCACCCCTCCACTTT; CDR3aa: CASSQWTANSPLHF
v_gene: TRBV19; abundance: few; j_gene: TRBJ1-1; d_gene: TRBD1; CDR3nt: TGTGCCAGTACCCTGACAGGGAAGAACACTGAAGCTTTCTTT; CDR3aa: CASTLTGKNTEAFF